This T cell receptor beta chain was sequenced for a study of blood T cell repertoires in COVID-19. In the study overall: From the United States, Italy and Spain came samples of acute and convalescent COVID-19.

The length of the CDR3 is 15 residues. Germline CDR1 is LGHNA and CDR2 is YNFKEQ. The V gene end was trimmed by 5 bases and the J gene end by 5 bases; junction bases not matched to a gene: 11. Recruited during active infection, patients (from Seattle) were subsequently followed longitudinally. Sequencing used immunoSEQ multiplex PCR; TCRdb keeps in-frame clones, though not all of them. This repertoire shows over 200,000 clones, 75% to 85% found once; its top ten account for 1.3%. The source is a woman aged 30 to 39 with COVID-19, enrolled during active disease. The genes are TRBV4-2 and TRBJ2-7, with TRBD2 identical over 8 bases. The sample taken for sequencing was peripheral blood. The CDR3 DNA sequence: TGTGCCAGCAGCACCACAAGCGGGAGTCTCGACGAGCAGTACTTC. Protein: CASSTTSGSLDEQYF.